This T cell receptor beta chain was found in a study of healthy donors' naive CD4 and CD8 T cells. Study at large: Donors, half of them female, were 20-25, 40-50 or 60-70 years old.

Naive CD4+ cells were sorted as CD4+CD8-CD45RO-CD45RA+; naive CD8+ as CD8+CD4-CD45RA+CD27bright. Each TCR library used 500 ng of total RNA and a linear amplification protocol. The authors' processing: Sequencing covered around 78,000 rearranged alpha-chain transcripts across 5 healthy donors. TCRdb re-called the reads through MiXCR, storing one row per CDR3 protein. TCRdb, not the original authors, processed these V and J calls. The top ten clones hold 2% to 2.5% of a sample with about 180,000 distinct CDR3 sequences, over 60% of them seen once. Germline values: CDR1 GTSNPN, CDR2 SVGIG (reference sequence). V was pared by 5 bases and J by 4 bases, with 6 bases between. CDR3 length: 11 amino acids.

The sequence was obtained from a pool of human donors in good health; the sample pools cells from several healthy donors. The sequencing sample was made of naive CD4+ and CD8+ T cells sorted from blood, pooled from several donors. This rearrangement joins TRBV30 to TRBJ2-1, with D possibly matching TRBD1 (6 bases). CDR3 coding DNA: TGTGCCTGGGGGACATACAATGAGCAGTTCTTC. Translating gives CAWGTYNEQFF.